This TCR beta chain was recovered during a study of Graves' ophthalmopathy and Graves' hyperthyroidism. For the study at large: Blood was drawn at initial diagnosis, before any treatment.

The authors amplified TCR beta CDR3 regions, and they did so from RNA transcripts for repertoire sequencing. A first-round RT-PCR used HTBI primers, followed by a second-round multiplex PCR. TCRdb analysed the multiplex PCR reads with MiXCR anew, one entry per CDR3 protein. The sample includes roughly 480,000 distinct CDR3 sequences, approximately 15% seen only once; the top ten take about a tenth. Study conclusions and caveats: Blood repertoires reportedly contained most expanded thyroid clonotypes above 0.001 frequency.

V lost 3 bases and J lost 6, with 12 bases in between. From germline, CDR1 is SGHRS and CDR2 YFSETQ. The CDR3 is 13 amino acids. This clonotype was seen at least ten times. Its antigen is currently unknown. This TCR was recovered from a woman between 25 and 40 years old with Graves' ophthalmopathy. This chain connects TRBV5-1 to TRBJ1-1; D possibly corresponds to TRBD1 (6 bases). The sequencing sample was made of blood. CDR3 sequence: CASSWGGNAEAFF. The DNA for the CDR3 is TGCGCCAGCAGCTGGGGGGGCAACGCTGAAGCTTTCTTT.